These 20 T cell receptor beta chains share one sample of origin, sequenced in a study of long-term antiretroviral therapy in people with HIV. Version v3.0 of the immunoSEQ assay ran at survey level. Using immunoSEQ multiplex PCR, the repertoire was profiled, and TCRdb retains in-frame clones only, with some absent. The table includes tens of thousands of clones, roughly 85% detected once. The sample here was unsorted PBMCs, taken 0.4 years before starting antiretroviral therapy. Receptors originate from a man in his late teens or twenties with HIV.

The chain joins TRBV7-2 to TRBJ2-7; 10 bases line up with TRBD1. The junction had 6 bases not matched to a gene; V was cut back by 1 base and J by 9 bases. Per the germline V gene, CDR1 is SGHTA and CDR2 is FQGNSA. CDR3 length: 14 residues. The CDR3 spells CASSLGTGGVGQYF. The CDR3 region has the DNA TGTGCCAGCAGCTTAGGGACAGGGGGTGTTGGGCAGTACTTC.

This chain connects TRBV28 to TRBJ1-2; no definite D call. CDR3 length: 15 amino acids. V dropped 5 bases and J dropped 8 bases, with 21 bases sitting between them. Germline assignment: CDR1 MDHEN and CDR2 SYDVKM. The CDR3 DNA reads TGTGCCAGCAGTCCCATCGACCGACAAGAGTTGGGCTACACCTTC. This translates into CASSPIDRQELGYTF.

The chain couples TRBV30 to TRBJ2-2, with D hard to call. The ends were cut back, 4 bases at V and 1 base at J, with 10 bases in the middle. This CDR3 comprises 14 residues. Germline lookup yields CDR1 GTSNPN and CDR2 SVGIG (reference sequence). CDR3 residues: CAWTVQQNTGELFF. The DNA of the CDR3 is TGTGCCTGGACAGTCCAGCAGAACACCGGGGAGCTGTTTTTT.

This clone was observed a handful of times. The V call is TRBV12-5, the J call TRBJ1-2; no definite D call. The CDR3 runs 14 residues. V gave up 4 bases and J gave up 2 bases, with 11 bases separating them. Germline CDR1 reads LGHNT; CDR2 reads FRNRAP. The CDR3 DNA follows: TGTGCTAGTGGTTATGGACCGTCGAACTATGGCTACACCTTC. This translates into CASGYGPSNYGYTF.

The rearrangement uses TRBV9 and TRBJ2-3; TRBD2 matches 8 bases. The CDR3 sequence is 19 residues long. Germline CDR1 reads SGDLS; CDR2 reads YYNGEE. J lost 5 bases, V lost 4 bases, and 21 bases had no gene match. The CDR3 nucleotides read TGTGCCAGCAGCCCAAAGCGGGGGACCTTCTTAACAAGTGAAGATACGCAGTATTTT. Residues: CASSPKRGTFLTSEDTQYF.

The chain carries TRBV7-2 and TRBJ1-3; D gene uncertain. CDR3 length equals 16 residues. Germline lookup yields CDR1 SGHTA and CDR2 FQGNSA. V lost 0 bases and J lost 3, with 12 bases in between. The CDR3 DNA follows: TGTGCCAGCAGCTTAGCGCTCCTCTCAGGTGGAAACACCATATATTTT. Encoded protein: CASSLALLSGGNTIYF. Complete variable domain (other parts from reference TRBV7-2 and TRBJ1-3): GAGVSQSPSNKVTEKGKDVELRCDPISGHTALYWYRQSLGQGLEFLIYFQGNSAPDKSGLPSDRFSAERTGGSVSTLTIQRTQQEDSAVYLCASSLALLSGGNTIYFGEGSWLTVV.

The genes are TRBV19 and TRBJ2-3; 9 bases map to TRBD1. Trimming removed 6 bases from V and 2 bases from J; junction bases left unmatched: 12. This CDR3 is built from 17 residues. Germline-derived CDR1 and CDR2 are LNHDA and SQIVND (reference sequence). The CDR3 DNA reads as TGTGCCAGTAGCTTAAAGGGACAGGGATTTTACACAGATACGCAGTATTTT. Encoded protein: CASSLKGQGFYTDTQYF.

This sequence joins TRBV23-1 and TRBJ1-4, with 10 bases fitting TRBD1. TRBV23-1 has ORF status, its function being uncertain. This CDR3 is 15 amino acids long. After removal of 4 bases from V and 7 bases from J, the junction contained 6 bases not matched to a gene. Written as DNA, the CDR3 is TGCGCCAGCAGTCCCCGGGACAGGGGAGGTGAAAAACTGTTTTTT. As protein: CASSPRDRGGEKLFF.

The chain joins TRBV10-3 to TRBJ2-3; 11 bases are a match to TRBD2. CDR3 length: 14 residues. Germline loops: CDR1 ENHRY, CDR2 SYGVKD. With 2 bases clipped from V and 5 bases from J, the junction kept 0 bases outside the gene matches. CDR3 amino acids: CAISEGLAGDTQYF. The CDR3 region has the DNA TGTGCCATCAGTGAGGGACTAGCGGGAGATACGCAGTATTTT.

V usage is TRBV5-5 and J usage is TRBJ2-7, with D possibly TRBD1 on 5 matching bases. Trimming stripped 0 bases from V and 2 bases from J, with 12 bases between. Germline V gene data show CDR1 as SGHKS and CDR2 as YYEKEE (reference sequence). The CDR3 runs 15 residues. CDR3 region: CASSLEMLDTYEQYF. The CDR3 DNA reads as TGTGCCAGCAGCTTGGAGATGTTGGACACCTACGAGCAGTACTTC.

The V and J genes are TRBV5-1 and TRBJ2-1; the D gene is possibly TRBD1 (6 bases). V was cut by 1 base and J by 2 bases, with 13 bases left in between. Germline values: CDR1 SGHRS, CDR2 YFSETQ. The CDR3 extends over 16 amino acids. The CDR3 is CASSLSPRGPYNEQFF. The CDR3 DNA reads as TGCGCCAGCAGCTTGTCTCCCAGGGGCCCCTACAATGAGCAGTTCTTC.

The V gene is TRBV7-2, the J gene TRBJ2-7, with a possible D match to TRBD1 (6 bases). CDR1 is SGHTA and CDR2 is FQGNSA in the germline V gene. Deletions cut 8 bases from V and 3 bases from J, with 17 bases between. The CDR3 has 14 amino acids. CDR3 sequence reads: CASADQRGNYEQYF. The CDR3, as DNA: TGTGCCAGCGCCGACCAAAGGGGGAACTACGAGCAGTACTTC.

The chain is built from TRBV21-1 and TRBJ1-1; TRBD1, the D gene given by the table, was not confirmed from the DNA. TRBV21-1 is noted as a pseudogene. The CDR3 spans 16 residues. This CDR3 reads CASRRCGQGVKTEAFF. The CDR3 DNA sequence: TGTGCCAGCAGACGATGCGGACAGGGGGTGAAGACTGAAGCTTTCTTT.

The chain carries TRBV13 and TRBJ2-3, with D possibly TRBD2 on 6 matching bases. Germline CDR1 PRHDT, CDR2 FYEKMQ (reference sequence). CDR3 length equals 15 residues. V gave up 1 base and J gave up 0 bases, with 8 bases separating them. The CDR3, as DNA: TGTGCCAGCAGCTTAGAGGGGAGGAGCACAGATACGCAGTATTTT. Translating gives CASSLEGRSTDTQYF. The variable domain in full, completed from reference TRBV13 and TRBJ2-3, reads AAGVIQSPRHLIKEKRETATLKCYPIPRHDTVYWYQQGPGQDPQFLISFYEKMQSDKGSIPDRFSAQQFSDYHSELNMSSLELGDSALYFCASSLEGRSTDTQYFGPGTRLTVL.

This sequence joins TRBV6-6 and TRBJ2-2; tentative D call: TRBD2 (6 bases). The germline V and J ends were trimmed by 5 bases and 4 bases, with 17 bases remaining between them. CDR3 length: 16 amino acids. CDR1 is MNHNY and CDR2 is SVGAGI in the germline V gene (reference sequence). The CDR3 coding sequence is TGTGCCAGCAGTCCTGCAAGCCTGGGGGGCACCGGGGAGCTGTTTTTT. Its translation: CASSPASLGGTGELFF.

This chain links TRBV9 with TRBJ1-1; TRBD1 is a possible D gene (5 bases). Germline V gene data show CDR1 as SGDLS and CDR2 as YYNGEE. CDR3 length: 13 residues. The ends were cut back, 5 bases at V and 2 bases at J, with 10 bases in the middle. CDR3 sequence reads: CASSGARNTEAFF. The CDR3 coding sequence is TGTGCCAGCAGTGGGGCCAGAAACACTGAAGCTTTCTTT.

This clone was counted only a few times. CDR3 amino acids: CASSARTPSISRDNQPQHF. CDR3 bases: TGTGCCAGCAGTGCAAGGACACCGAGTATCAGTCGGGATAATCAGCCCCAGCATTTT. The chain carries TRBV27 and TRBJ1-5, with D perhaps matching TRBD1 (5 bases). The germline V gene has CDR1 MNHEY and CDR2 SMNVEV (reference sequence). The CDR3 has 19 residues. V was pared by 5 bases and J by 4 bases, with 27 bases between.

The chain uses TRBV2 and TRBJ2-2; D call uncertain. This CDR3 spans 13 amino acids. Germline V CDR1 and CDR2: SNHLY, FYNNEI. Deletions cut 0 bases from V and 9 bases from J, with 8 bases between. CDR3 residues: CASSEAHKRELFF. The DNA for the CDR3 is TGTGCCAGCAGTGAAGCTCACAAGAGGGAGCTGTTTTTT.

V usage is TRBV28 and J usage is TRBJ1-1; no clear D. V was pared by 2 bases and J by 0 bases, with 16 bases between. Germline CDR1 is MDHEN and CDR2 is SYDVKM. The CDR3 runs to 17 residues. This CDR3 is CASSLGVGSYMNTEAFF. The CDR3 DNA is TGTGCCAGCAGTTTAGGGGTTGGGAGCTACATGAACACTGAAGCTTTCTTT.

The V call is TRBV28, the J call TRBJ1-5; D perhaps matches TRBD1 (6 bases). In germline, CDR1 is MDHEN, CDR2 SYDVKM. The CDR3 extends over 14 amino acids. The V and J ends lost 5 bases and 7 bases respectively, with 15 bases between them. Here the CDR3 reads CASSPGGRGQPQHF. In DNA form, the CDR3 reads TGTGCCAGCAGTCCCGGGGGCCGCGGGCAGCCCCAGCATTTT.